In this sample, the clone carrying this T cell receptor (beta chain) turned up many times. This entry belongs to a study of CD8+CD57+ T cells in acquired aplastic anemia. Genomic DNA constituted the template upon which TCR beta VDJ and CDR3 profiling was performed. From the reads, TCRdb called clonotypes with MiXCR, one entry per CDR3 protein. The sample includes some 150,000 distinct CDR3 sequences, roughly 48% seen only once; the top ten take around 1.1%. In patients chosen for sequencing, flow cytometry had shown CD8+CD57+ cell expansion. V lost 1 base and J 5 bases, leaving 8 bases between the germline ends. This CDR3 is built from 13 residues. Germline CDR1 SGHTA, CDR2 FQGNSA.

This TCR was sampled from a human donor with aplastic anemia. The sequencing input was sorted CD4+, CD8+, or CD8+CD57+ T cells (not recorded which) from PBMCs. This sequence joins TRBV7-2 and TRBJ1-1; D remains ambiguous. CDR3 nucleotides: TGTGCCAGCAGCTTAGATTTGGGGACTGAAGCTTTCTTT. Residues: CASSLDLGTEAFF.